These 3 T cell receptor beta chains originate from one sample sequenced in a study of identifying expanded T cells in peripheral blood. Some clones are missing from TCRdb's copy, which holds only in-frame ones; the method was immunoSEQ multiplex PCR. The table records roughly 61,000 clones, roughly 87% of them present only once. Material: blood. The receptors shown here come from a person aged 18 to 75 in good health.

The genes are TRBV19 and TRBJ1-4; no reliable D call. The CDR3 runs to 18 residues. Germline V CDR1 and CDR2: LNHDA, SQIVND (reference sequence). V lost 1 base to trimming and J lost 5 bases, with 20 bases between them. The CDR3 here is CASSIGREIWDWNEKLFF. Here the CDR3 DNA reads TGTGCCAGTAGTATAGGACGGGAGATTTGGGATTGGAATGAAAAACTGTTTTTT.

The chain is built from TRBV28 and TRBJ2-5; 9 bases align to TRBD1. V lost 7 bases to trimming and J lost 5 bases; unmatched junction nucleotides: 20. The CDR3 covers 18 residues. CDR1 and CDR2 from the germline V gene are MDHEN and SYDVKM. The CDR3 spells CASTVDRGAYQAGETQYF. In DNA form, the CDR3 reads TGTGCCAGCACCGTGGACAGGGGAGCCTACCAAGCCGGGGAGACCCAGTACTTC.

The chain has TRBV19 and TRBJ1-1; D might be TRBD1 (5 bases). Germline-derived CDR1 and CDR2 are LNHDA and SQIVND (reference sequence). The CDR3 is 14 residues long. The V end was cut by 6 bases, the J end by 3 bases, with 14 bases between. The DNA of the CDR3 is TGTGCCAGTAGCGGGCAGGGAAGAGACACTGAAGCTTTCTTT. Its translation is CASSGQGRDTEAFF.